These 24 T cell receptor beta chains were sequenced from one sample in a study of cytomegalovirus exposure and HLA in healthy donors (dated by TCRdb to the late 2010s). Library prep was done by the immunoSEQ multiplex PCR assay. The multiplex PCR relied on a mix of 60 forward primers for TCR Vbeta segments and 13 reverse primers for TCR Jbeta segments. The immuneACCESS repertoire file appears here via TCRdb, limited to in-frame rearrangements. These files lack a portion of the clones; in checked studies, under half of the deficit traces to unresolved V genes, and the cause of the others is not known. The sample table shows 150,000 to 200,000 clones, and approximately 80% are seen once. The ten most abundant clones make up 0.5% to 0.8% of the sample. Source material: PBMCs. These receptors all stem from a boy aged 10-17 years in good health and CMV-seronegative.

The V call is TRBV13, the J call TRBJ2-5; 11 bases are shared with TRBD2. V lost 1 base, J lost 3 bases, and 13 bases stayed unmatched. The CDR3 covers 19 residues. The germline V gene encodes CDR1 PRHDT and CDR2 FYEKMQ (reference sequence). CDR3 DNA sequence: TGTGCCAGCAGCTTAGTACCGAAGACTAGCGGGGTAGAGAAAGAGACCCAGTACTTC. Its protein product is CASSLVPKTSGVEKETQYF.

The chain's CDR3 is CASSLVGQGSGEQYF. The CDR3 DNA sequence: TGTGCCAGCAGCCTCGTGGGACAGGGTTCAGGAGAGCAGTACTTC. This rearrangement joins TRBV7-3 to TRBJ2-7, with 9 bases that match TRBD1. The CDR3 runs 15 residues. J lost 7 bases, V lost 5 bases, and 12 bases had no gene match. CDR1 and CDR2 (germline): SGHTA, FQGTGA. The full variable domain, with the rest looked up from reference TRBV7-3 and TRBJ2-7, is GAGVSQTPSNKVTEKGKYVELRCDPISGHTALYWYRQSLGQGPEFLIYFQGTGAADDSGLPNDRFFAVRPEGSVSTLKIQRTERGDSAVYLCASSLVGQGSGEQYFGPGTRLTVT.

This sequence joins TRBV30 and TRBJ1-3; D call uncertain. The CDR3 is 12 amino acids. Germline-derived CDR1 and CDR2 are GTSNPN and SVGIG (reference sequence). Trimming removed 5 bases from V and 7 bases from J, with 12 bases in between. This CDR3 is CAWSYLGNTIYF. In DNA, the CDR3 is TGTGCCTGGTCCTACCTCGGGAACACCATATATTTT.

The chain joins TRBV6-4 to TRBJ2-7; D is undetermined. The CDR3 spans 11 residues. Per germline, CDR1 MRHNA and CDR2 SNTAGT. With 6 bases removed from V and 5 bases from J, the gap between germline ends came to 8 bases. CDR3 in amino acids: CASSSSDEQYF. The CDR3 nucleotides read TGTGCCAGCAGCTCGAGCGACGAGCAGTACTTC.

This chain links TRBV5-8 with TRBJ1-5; TRBD1 matches at 9 bases. Looked up from germline, CDR1 is SGHTS and CDR2 is YDEGEE. Trimming at V came to 3 bases and at J to 2 bases, leaving 3 bases not matched to a gene. This CDR3 contains 15 residues. The CDR3 DNA reads as TGTGCCAGCAGCTACACAGGGGGCGGCAATCAGCCCCAGCATTTT. This encodes CASSYTGGGNQPQHF.

The CDR3 sequence is CASSYQTNYGYTF. The DNA for the CDR3 is TGCGCCAGCAGTTACCAGACTAACTATGGCTACACCTTC. This chain joins TRBV5-1 and TRBJ1-2; no clear D. V gave up 5 bases and J gave up 0 bases, with 8 bases separating them. Germline lookup yields CDR1 SGHRS and CDR2 YFSETQ. CDR3 size: 13 residues.

The gene calls are TRBV5-4 and TRBJ2-3; 11 bases match TRBD2. Germline V lookup: CDR1 SGHNT, CDR2 YYREEE (reference sequence). CDR3 length: 17 amino acids. V dropped 0 bases and J dropped 2; count of bases not matched to a gene: 5. The CDR3 is CASSLESSGRTTDTQYF. CDR3 sequence (DNA): TGTGCCAGCAGCTTGGAGTCTAGCGGGAGGACCACAGATACGCAGTATTTT.

V gene TRBV7-8 combines with J gene TRBJ2-1, with a tentative D call TRBD1 (7 bases). Trimming cost V 4 bases and J 6 bases, with 13 bases left between them. The V gene's germline CDR1 is SGHVS and CDR2 FQNEAQ. This CDR3 has 14 residues. CDR3 sequence reads: CASSSYRGLNEQFF. The DNA for the CDR3 is TGTGCCAGCAGCTCCTACAGGGGACTCAATGAGCAGTTCTTC.

The CDR3 nucleotides read TGTGCCAGCAGCTTAGGGCAGGGTCTCTACGAGCAGTACTTC. Translating it yields CASSLGQGLYEQYF. The chain combines TRBV7-9 with TRBJ2-7; possibly TRBD1 for D (5 bases). CDR1 SEHNR and CDR2 FQNEAQ come from the germline V gene (reference sequence). Trimming took 1 base from V and 3 from J, leaving 10 bases between them. The length of the CDR3 is 14 residues.

The rearrangement uses TRBV5-1 and TRBJ2-1; 8 nucleotides match TRBD1. Germline CDR1 SGHRS, CDR2 YFSETQ. This CDR3 is 15 amino acids long. The ends lost 3 bases at V and 4 bases at J; junction bases unmatched: 6. Written as DNA, the CDR3 is TGCGCCAGCAGCTCCCTCGGACAGGGTTACAATGAGCAGTTCTTC. Its protein product is CASSSLGQGYNEQFF. Full variable domain (missing parts from reference TRBV5-1 and TRBJ2-1): KAGVTQTPRYLIKTRGQQVTLSCSPISGHRSVSWYQQTPGQGLQFLFEYFSETQRNKGNFPGRFSGRQFSNSRSEMNVSTLELGDSALYLCASSSLGQGYNEQFFGPGTRLTVL.

The rearrangement links TRBV5-6 to TRBJ2-5; TRBD1 matches 10 bases. The end of the DNA fits TRBJ2-7 better, so the J call may be wrong. CDR3 length equals 17 residues. From germline, CDR1 is SGHDT and CDR2 YYEEEE. CDR3 amino acids: CASSLDRGLRSSYEQYF. DNA of the CDR3: TGTGCCAGCAGCCTTGACAGGGGGCTAAGGAGCTCCTACGAGCAGTACTTC.

This rearrangement joins TRBV19 to TRBJ1-1, with no clear D. The CDR3 is 16 amino acids. Germline values: CDR1 LNHDA, CDR2 SQIVND (reference sequence). Between the trimmed V and J ends, which lost 7 bases and 0 bases, there was a span of 18 bases. Here the CDR3 reads CASNLRGSTMNTEAFF. The CDR3 DNA reads TGTGCCAGTAATCTAAGAGGGAGTACGATGAACACTGAAGCTTTCTTT.

The genes are TRBV25-1 and TRBJ2-6; the D gene is possibly TRBD2 (5 bases). Germline V lookup: CDR1 MGHDK, CDR2 SYGVNS. CDR3 length equals 16 residues. Trimming cost V 3 bases and J 2 bases, with 11 bases left between them. CDR3 bases: TGTGCCAGCAGTGATTGGTGGGAGACTGGGGCCAACGTCCTGACTTTC. Translating it yields CASSDWWETGANVLTF.

This rearrangement joins TRBV29-1 to TRBJ2-3; 8 bases align to TRBD1. Per germline, CDR1 SQVTM and CDR2 ANQGSEA. V shed 3 bases and J 0 bases; nucleotides not matched to a gene: 8. The CDR3 runs 16 residues. The DNA for the CDR3 is TGCAGCGTTGATTTCTGGACAGGGATTAGCACAGATACGCAGTATTTT. Protein: CSVDFWTGISTDTQYF.

This clone has just a few counts. J is TRBJ2-3 and V is TRBV21-1; the DNA was not compared with TRBD1, the D call given in the table. TRBV21-1 is noted as a pseudogene. CDR3 length: 14 residues. The CDR3 protein is CASPWAPLTDTQYF. CDR3 DNA sequence: TGTGCCAGCCCCTGGGCGCCCCTCACAGATACGCAGTATTTT.

V is TRBV27 and J is TRBJ1-4; a possible D gene is TRBD1 (6 bases). V was trimmed by 2 bases and J by 2 bases, leaving 15 bases between them. CDR3 size: 17 residues. Germline-derived CDR1 and CDR2 are MNHEY and SMNVEV (reference sequence). CDR3 residues: CASSLIGPRGTNEKLFF. The DNA of the CDR3 is TGTGCCAGCAGTTTAATAGGCCCTAGGGGGACTAATGAAAAACTGTTTTTT.

The chain carries TRBV13 and TRBJ2-5; D gene uncertain. Germline V gene lookup returns CDR1 PRHDT and CDR2 FYEKMQ (reference sequence). The CDR3 runs 14 residues. V lost 5 bases to trimming and J lost 3 bases, with 13 bases between them. CDR3 in DNA: TGTGCCAGCAGCACGCGCAGAGGTAAAGAGACCCAGTACTTC. It codes for CASSTRRGKETQYF.

The J gene is TRBJ1-2, the V gene TRBV6-1; D is unclear. The ends were cut back, 3 bases at V and 8 bases at J, with 10 bases in the middle. The germline V gene has CDR1 MNHNS and CDR2 SASEGT. This CDR3 is built from 12 residues. The CDR3 nucleotides read TGTGCCAGCAGTGATATGGGGAGGGGCTACACCTTC. Its protein is CASSDMGRGYTF.

This chain joins TRBV6-1 and TRBJ2-7, with 7 bases lining up with TRBD1. The CDR3 loop spans 18 amino acids. The V gene end was trimmed by 1 base and the J gene end by 2 bases; junction bases not matched to a gene: 14. Germline V lookup: CDR1 MNHNS, CDR2 SASEGT. The CDR3 reads CASSEVVTGHPAAYEQYF. CDR3 DNA sequence: TGTGCCAGCAGTGAAGTGGTGACAGGGCACCCCGCCGCCTACGAGCAGTACTTC.

The CDR3 nucleotides are TGTGCCAGCAGCTTAGTGGGCAGAAAACCCGATCAGCCCCAGCATTTT. Protein product: CASSLVGRKPDQPQHF. The V gene is TRBV11-2, the J gene TRBJ1-5; D gene uncertain. The CDR3 loop spans 16 amino acids. The V end was cut by 1 base, the J end by 5 bases, with 15 bases between. CDR1 and CDR2 from the germline V gene are SGHAT and FQNNGV.

The chain links TRBV6-6 to TRBJ1-2; 9 bases map to TRBD1. V shed 7 bases, J shed 5 bases, and the junction held 5 bases outside the gene matches. CDR1 is MNHNY, CDR2 SVGAGI, per germline (reference sequence). The CDR3 runs 13 residues. The CDR3 spells CASKPTGGYGYTF. The DNA for the CDR3 is TGTGCCAGCAAACCGACAGGGGGGTATGGCTACACCTTC.

The chain carries TRBV5-1 and TRBJ2-7, with 13 bases lining up with TRBD2. V gave up 4 bases and J gave up 2 bases; unmatched junction bases: 15. Per the germline V gene, CDR1 is SGHRS and CDR2 is YFSETQ. This CDR3 has 19 residues. CDR3 in amino acids: CASSRTQTGTSGDTYEQYF. DNA of the CDR3: TGCGCCAGCAGCCGGACTCAGACCGGGACTAGCGGGGACACCTACGAGCAGTACTTC.

V usage is TRBV10-3 and J usage is TRBJ2-5; TRBD2 aligns across 10 bases. The DNA end is a closer match to TRBJ2-7, so the J assignment may be wrong. From germline, CDR1 is ENHRY and CDR2 SYGVKD. The CDR3 consists of 15 residues. The CDR3 DNA reads TGTGCCATCAGTGCATCTAGCGGGAGCTCCTACGAGCAGTACTTC. Its protein is CAISASSGSSYEQYF.

The CDR3 loop is CASSPPEDSHGYTF. For the CDR3, the DNA is TGTGCCAGCTCACCACCTGAGGACAGCCATGGCTACACCTTC. J is TRBJ1-2 and V is TRBV18; TRBD1 might be the D (6 bases). Germline V CDR1 and CDR2: KGHSH, LQKENI. The CDR3 length is 14 residues. V dropped 0 bases and J dropped 6 bases, with 11 bases sitting between them.